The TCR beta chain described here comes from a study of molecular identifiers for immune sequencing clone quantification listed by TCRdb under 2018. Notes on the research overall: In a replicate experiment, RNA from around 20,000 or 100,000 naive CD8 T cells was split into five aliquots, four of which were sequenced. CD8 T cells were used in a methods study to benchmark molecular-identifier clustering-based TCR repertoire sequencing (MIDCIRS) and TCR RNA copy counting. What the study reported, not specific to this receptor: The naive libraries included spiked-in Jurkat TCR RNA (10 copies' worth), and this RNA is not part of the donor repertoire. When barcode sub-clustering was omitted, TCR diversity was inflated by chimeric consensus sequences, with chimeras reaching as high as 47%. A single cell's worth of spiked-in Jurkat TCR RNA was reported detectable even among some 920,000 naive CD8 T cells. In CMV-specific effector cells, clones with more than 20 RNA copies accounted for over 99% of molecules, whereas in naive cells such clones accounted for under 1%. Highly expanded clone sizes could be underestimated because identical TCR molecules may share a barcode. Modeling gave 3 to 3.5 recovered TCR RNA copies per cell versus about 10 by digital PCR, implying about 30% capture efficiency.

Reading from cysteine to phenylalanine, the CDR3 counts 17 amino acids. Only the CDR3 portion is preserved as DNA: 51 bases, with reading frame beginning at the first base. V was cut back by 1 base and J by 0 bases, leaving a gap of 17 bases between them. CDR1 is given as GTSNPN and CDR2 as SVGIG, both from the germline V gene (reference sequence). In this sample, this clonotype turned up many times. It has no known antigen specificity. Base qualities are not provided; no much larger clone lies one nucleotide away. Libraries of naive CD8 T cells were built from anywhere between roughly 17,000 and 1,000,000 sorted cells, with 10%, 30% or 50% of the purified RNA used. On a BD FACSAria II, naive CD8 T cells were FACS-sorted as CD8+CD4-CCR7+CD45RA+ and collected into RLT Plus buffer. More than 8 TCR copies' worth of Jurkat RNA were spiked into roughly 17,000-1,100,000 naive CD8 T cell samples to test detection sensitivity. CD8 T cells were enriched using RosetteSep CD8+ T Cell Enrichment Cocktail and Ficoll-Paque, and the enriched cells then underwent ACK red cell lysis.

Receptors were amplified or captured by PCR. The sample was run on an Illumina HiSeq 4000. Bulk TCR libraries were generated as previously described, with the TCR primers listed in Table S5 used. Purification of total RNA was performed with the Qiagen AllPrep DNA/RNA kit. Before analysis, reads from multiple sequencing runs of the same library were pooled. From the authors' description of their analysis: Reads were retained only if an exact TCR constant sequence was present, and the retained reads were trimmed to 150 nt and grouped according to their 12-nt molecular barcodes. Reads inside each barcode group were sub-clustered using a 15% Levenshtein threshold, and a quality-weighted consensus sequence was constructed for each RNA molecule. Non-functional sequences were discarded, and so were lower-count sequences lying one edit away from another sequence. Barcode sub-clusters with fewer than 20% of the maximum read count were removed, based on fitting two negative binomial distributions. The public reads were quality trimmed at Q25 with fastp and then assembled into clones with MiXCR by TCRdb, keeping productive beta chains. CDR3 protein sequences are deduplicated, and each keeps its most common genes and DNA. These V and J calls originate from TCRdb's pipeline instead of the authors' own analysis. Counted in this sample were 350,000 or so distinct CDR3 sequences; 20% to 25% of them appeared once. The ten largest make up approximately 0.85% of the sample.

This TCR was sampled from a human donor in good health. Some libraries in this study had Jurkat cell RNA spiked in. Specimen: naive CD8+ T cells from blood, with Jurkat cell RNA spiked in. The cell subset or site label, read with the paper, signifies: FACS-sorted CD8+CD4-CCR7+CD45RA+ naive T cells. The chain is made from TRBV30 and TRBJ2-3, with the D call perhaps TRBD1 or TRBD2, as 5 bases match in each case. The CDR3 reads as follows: CAWSDRGSGASTDTQYF. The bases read TGTGCCTGGAGTGATAGGGGAAGCGGAGCTAGCACAGATACGCAGTATTTT.